This TCR beta chain was sequenced for a study of neurological immune-mediated disorders. Germline CDR1 SEHNR, CDR2 FQNEAQ (reference sequence). The CDR3 length is 17 residues. V trimming: 5 bases; J trimming: 4 bases; junction bases outside the gene matches: 7. TCRdb recomputed calls from the 5' RACE reads with MiXCR, one row per CDR3 protein. Of some 48,000 distinct CDR3 sequences in the sample, about 5.8% were seen once. There were 1 million CD4+ or CD8+ T cells used in the sorted libraries. Study results and limitations: None of the CDR3 amino acid sequences in expanded clones turned up in more than one subject, which points to private repertoires in all groups. Levels of TCR clonal expansion peaked in HTLV-1-associated myelopathy and reached their lowest in multiple sclerosis, under those of healthy controls. One related-CDR3 cluster, identified by phylogenetic grouping, held the repertoires of 18 of 34 multiple sclerosis patients and was a possible signature.

This clonotype was observed at least ten times. Its antigen remains unidentified. The sequence derives from a woman between 18 and 29 years old with multiple sclerosis. V is TRBV7-9 and J is TRBJ2-1; TRBD2 matches 14 bases. Sequences were obtained from CD4+ T cells from blood. In DNA, the CDR3 is TGTGCCAGCAGCCGACGACTAGCGGGAGGGCAGTACAATGAGCAGTTCTTC. Translated, it gives CASSRRLAGGQYNEQFF. Using reference TRBV7-9 and TRBJ2-1 for the parts outside the CDR3, the full variable domain is DTGVSQNPRHKITKRGQNVTFRCDPISEHNRLYWYRQTLGQGPEFLTYFQNEAQLEKSRLLSDRFSAERPKGSFSTLEIQRTEQGDSAMYLCASSRRLAGGQYNEQFFGPGTRLTVL.